The 28 T cell receptor beta chains given below trace back to one sample, sequenced in a study of cytomegalovirus exposure and HLA in healthy donors. Here immunoSEQ multiplex PCR was the method, and the copy in TCRdb shows in-frame clones only, minus some. The table lists around 150,000 clones, around 89% of them singletons. The sequencing input was PBMCs. The receptors derive from a man between 18 and 35 years old in good health and CMV-seronegative.

This chain connects TRBV15 to TRBJ2-6; 8 bases map to TRBD1. The ends lost 3 bases at V and 0 bases at J; junction bases unmatched: 10. The CDR3 runs 19 residues. CDR1 is LNHNV and CDR2 is YYDKDF in the germline V gene (reference sequence). The CDR3 DNA follows: TGTGCCACCAGCAGGCTATTGGGGACAGGACTCTCTGGGGCCAACGTCCTGACTTTC. It specifies CATSRLLGTGLSGANVLTF.

The chain is built from TRBV18 and TRBJ1-4; 7 bases are shared with TRBD1. CDR1 and CDR2 (germline): KGHSH, LQKENI. The CDR3 sequence is 18 residues long. The V segment lost 1 base and the J segment 8 bases; nucleotides outside the gene matches: 16. The CDR3 loop is CASSPRKPRDSSQEKLFF. In DNA, the CDR3 is TGTGCCAGCTCACCACGCAAGCCCCGGGACAGCAGCCAAGAAAAACTGTTTTTT.

The chain employs TRBV7-9 and TRBJ2-3, with TRBD2 matching 7 bases. The V gene's germline CDR1 is SEHNR and CDR2 FQNEAQ (reference sequence). CDR3 length: 15 amino acids. The ends lost 5 bases at V and 2 bases at J; junction bases unmatched: 7. In DNA form, the CDR3 reads TGTGCCAGCAGCAGCCCTAGCGGTATCACAGATACGCAGTATTTT. Its translation: CASSSPSGITDTQYF.

This chain connects TRBV15 to TRBJ2-5, with TRBD2 matching over 12 bases. CDR1 and CDR2 from the germline V gene are LNHNV and YYDKDF (reference sequence). Trimming cost V 0 bases and J 5 bases; bases outside gene matches: 16. The CDR3 contains 20 residues. Here the CDR3 DNA reads TGTGCCACCAGCAGAGATCATAGGTTTTTACTAGCGGGGGGTCCGGAGACCCAGTACTTC. This sequence encodes CATSRDHRFLLAGGPETQYF.

The V gene is TRBV6-1, the J gene TRBJ1-2; 9 nucleotides align to TRBD1. V trimming: 5 bases; J trimming: 4 bases; junction bases outside the gene matches: 5. The CDR3 is 14 residues long. Germline V gene data show CDR1 as MNHNS and CDR2 as SASEGT. The CDR3 loop is CASSRPGQGYGYTF. CDR3 nucleotide sequence: TGTGCCAGCAGTCGTCCGGGACAGGGCTATGGCTACACCTTC.

This chain joins TRBV14 and TRBJ1-1, with 7 bases lining up with TRBD1. Germline CDR1 is SGHDN and CDR2 is FVKESK. CDR3 size: 13 residues. After removal of 5 bases from V and 7 bases from J, the junction contained 7 bases not matched to a gene. The DNA for the CDR3 is TGTGCCAGCAGCTGGTGGGGGACAGATGAAGCTTTCTTT. It codes for CASSWWGTDEAFF.

This chain connects TRBV7-9 to TRBJ1-5; D not resolved. Germline-derived CDR1 and CDR2 are SEHNR and FQNEAQ (reference sequence). The CDR3 spans 15 residues. Trimming removed 5 bases from V and 0 bases from J, with 11 bases in between. The CDR3 loop reads CASSAPGNSNQPQHF. The DNA for the CDR3 is TGTGCCAGCAGCGCCCCGGGGAATAGCAATCAGCCCCAGCATTTT.

This rearrangement joins TRBV5-4 to TRBJ2-2; TRBD1 matches at 9 bases. This CDR3 region has 15 residues. CDR1 is SGHNT and CDR2 is YYREEE in the germline V gene (reference sequence). Trimming cost V 0 bases and J 6 bases; bases outside gene matches: 3. The CDR3 bases are TGTGCCAGCAGCTTGGGACAGGGGGTTTCCGGGGAGCTGTTTTTT. This gives the protein CASSLGQGVSGELFF. Together with reference TRBV5-4 and TRBJ2-2, the CDR3 gives the full variable domain: ETGVTQSPTHLIKTRGQQVTLRCSSQSGHNTVSWYQQALGQGPQFIFQYYREEENGRGNFPPRFSGLQFPNYSSELNVNALELDDSALYLCASSLGQGVSGELFFGEGSRLTVL.

The chain couples TRBV30 to TRBJ2-1; D remains ambiguous. Trimming shortened V by 2 bases and J by 7 bases, and 6 bases separated the two germline ends. Germline V gives CDR1 GTSNPN, CDR2 SVGIG (reference sequence). This CDR3 is built from 11 residues. In nucleotides, the CDR3 is TGTGCCTGGAGTCATCTAAATGAGCAGTTCTTC. It translates to CAWSHLNEQFF.

The chain uses TRBV28 and TRBJ2-7; 9 bases map to TRBD2. Trimming cost V 6 bases and J 3 bases; bases outside gene matches: 9. The CDR3 has 15 amino acids. Per the germline V gene, CDR1 is MDHEN and CDR2 is SYDVKM. The CDR3 DNA follows: TGTGCCAGCAGAGGCGGGAGGGCCGGTGGCTACGAGCAGTACTTC. Translating gives CASRGGRAGGYEQYF.

The DNA of the CDR3 is TGTGCCAGCAGCAAAGCAATAACCAGGGGGCCGATCGCTACCTACGAGCAGTACGTC. Translation: CASSKAITRGPIATYEQYV. The chain has TRBV21-1 and TRBJ2-7; the table calls TRBD1, which could not be checked here. TRBV21-1 counts as a pseudogene. CDR3 length: 19 amino acids.

The chain uses TRBV7-9 and TRBJ2-5, with 8 bases identical to TRBD1. CDR1 and CDR2 from the germline V gene are SEHNR and FQNEAQ (reference sequence). Trimming cost V 5 bases and J 0 bases; bases outside gene matches: 5. The CDR3 loop spans 15 amino acids. In DNA form, the CDR3 reads TGTGCCAGCAGCCGGGACAGGCTGTACCAAGAGACCCAGTACTTC. Protein sequence: CASSRDRLYQETQYF. Full variable domain (remainder filled in from reference TRBV7-9 and TRBJ2-5): DTGVSQNPRHKITKRGQNVTFRCDPISEHNRLYWYRQTLGQGPEFLTYFQNEAQLEKSRLLSDRFSAERPKGSFSTLEIQRTEQGDSAMYLCASSRDRLYQETQYFGPGTRLLVL.

This sequence joins TRBV7-9 and TRBJ2-5; D is unresolved. V was shortened by 4 bases and J by 5 bases, with 8 bases between the two germline ends. The CDR3 loop spans 12 amino acids. Per the germline V gene, CDR1 is SEHNR and CDR2 is FQNEAQ (reference sequence). The CDR3 DNA sequence: TGTGCCAGCAGCTCCTTACGGGAGACCCAGTACTTC. Encoded protein: CASSSLRETQYF.

The J gene is TRBJ2-1, the V gene TRBV4-3; TRBD1 matches 7 bases. After removal of 1 base from V and 4 bases from J, the junction contained 13 bases not matched to a gene. This CDR3 comprises 18 residues. Germline CDR1 and CDR2: LGHNA and YSLEER. CDR3 DNA: TGCGCCAGCAGCCAAGGCCCTTCCGGGACAGAGATGTACAATGAGCAGTTCTTC. Protein: CASSQGPSGTEMYNEQFF.

This chain uses TRBV28 with TRBJ2-7, with 8 bases matching TRBD1. This CDR3 comprises 15 residues. The junction had 12 bases not matched to a gene; V was cut back by 6 bases and J by 5 bases. The germline CDR1 and CDR2 sequences are MDHEN and SYDVKM. CDR3 sequence (DNA): TGTGCCAGCAGATACACCCGCAGGGGGCTGAACGAGCAGTACTTC. Translation: CASRYTRRGLNEQYF.

For this clone: The same CDR3 arises from other DNA sequences in this sample as well. This chain uses TRBV28 with TRBJ1-5; TRBD1 matches at 7 bases. After removal of 4 bases from V and 0 bases from J, the junction contained 3 bases not matched to a gene. The CDR3 runs 15 residues. Germline loops: CDR1 MDHEN, CDR2 SYDVKM. The chain's CDR3 is CASSSAGGSNQPQHF. Here the CDR3 DNA reads TGTGCCAGCAGTTCTGCAGGGGGTAGCAATCAGCCCCAGCATTTT.

In its sample, this clone was seen a few times. The chain recombines TRBV27 with TRBJ2-7; 7 positions match TRBD1. Germline loops: CDR1 MNHEY, CDR2 SMNVEV (reference sequence). V shed 2 bases and J 3 bases; nucleotides not matched to a gene: 1. The CDR3 is 13 residues long. This CDR3 is CASSLGQDYEQYF. The CDR3 nucleotides read TGTGCCAGCAGTTTAGGACAGGACTACGAGCAGTACTTC.

The V and J genes are TRBV29-1 and TRBJ2-5, with D possibly being TRBD1 (6 bases). The tail of the sequence fits TRBJ2-7 better, so the J call may be wrong. Germline V lookup: CDR1 SQVTM, CDR2 ANQGSEA. The CDR3 has 14 amino acids. The CDR3 bases are TGCAGCGTTGCGCTCCGGGACAACTCCTACGAGCAGTACTTC. This codes for CSVALRDNSYEQYF.

The chain employs TRBV2 and TRBJ2-3; TRBD2 matches at 11 bases. This CDR3 region has 18 residues. Germline V gene sequence: CDR1 SNHLY, CDR2 FYNNEI. The V segment lost 2 bases and the J segment 4 bases; nucleotides outside the gene matches: 11. DNA of the CDR3: TGTGCCAGCAGTGAAATAAGCCGACTAGCGGGATCCCCAGATACGCAGTATTTT. Translation gives CASSEISRLAGSPDTQYF.

The chain employs TRBV7-6 and TRBJ1-6; TRBD1 might be the D (6 bases). CDR1 and CDR2 (germline): SGHVS, FNYEAQ. The CDR3 spans 19 residues. Trimming removed 2 bases at V and 8 bases at J, with 25 bases between. The CDR3, as DNA: TGTGCCAGCAGCTTAACGCGTAGGGTCTGGGGGACATTCCATTCACCCCTCCACTTT. This translates into CASSLTRRVWGTFHSPLHF.

The rearrangement uses TRBV5-6 and TRBJ1-2; the D is unclear. The CDR3 is made up of 13 amino acids. Per the germline V gene, CDR1 is SGHDT and CDR2 is YYEEEE. Trimming shortened V by 0 bases and J by 7 bases, and 10 bases separated the two germline ends. In DNA, the CDR3 is TGTGCCAGCAGCTTGGTGGGCGCGAGTGGCTACACCTTC. It is translated as CASSLVGASGYTF.

The chain has TRBV25-1 and TRBJ1-2, with D perhaps TRBD1 (6 bases). This CDR3 region has 12 residues. Per the germline V gene, CDR1 is MGHDK and CDR2 is SYGVNS. V was cut by 6 bases and J by 7 bases, with 12 bases left in between. The CDR3 DNA reads as TGTGCCAGCAGCCCTCCCAGGGGTGGCTACACCTTC. This gives the protein CASSPPRGGYTF.

This clone showed up just once. CDR3 coding DNA: TGTGCCAGCAGTCGGGACAGCAACTATGGCTACACCTTC. Its protein is CASSRDSNYGYTF. The rearrangement links TRBV27 to TRBJ1-2; 7 nucleotides align to TRBD1. The CDR3 has 13 residues. V lost 5 bases to trimming and J lost 2 bases; unmatched junction nucleotides: 2. Germline lookup yields CDR1 MNHEY and CDR2 SMNVEV (reference sequence).

V is TRBV5-1 and J is TRBJ1-5, with 10 bases fitting TRBD1. The CDR3 contains 14 residues. Germline lookup yields CDR1 SGHRS and CDR2 YFSETQ. Trimming cost V 2 bases and J 7 bases; bases outside gene matches: 3. CDR3 DNA: TGCGCCAGCAGCTTCGGGGACAGGGGACAGCCCCAGCATTTT. Protein sequence: CASSFGDRGQPQHF.

Details on this clone: A junction boundary mismatches the germline segment, possibly from a read error. This sequence joins TRBV7-2 and TRBJ2-5, with D maybe TRBD2 (7 bases). Germline loops: CDR1 SGHTA, CDR2 FQGNSA. This CDR3 has 15 residues. Here the CDR3 DNA reads TGTGCCAGCAACTTAATAGGGGGAGGGGTGGAGACCCAGTACTTC. It specifies CASNLIGGGVETQYF.

This chain uses TRBV4-1 with TRBJ1-2; TRBD1 matches at 8 bases. This CDR3 is 14 amino acids long. V trimming: 4 bases; J trimming: 4 bases; junction bases outside the gene matches: 5. Germline values: CDR1 MGHRA, CDR2 YSYEKL. The CDR3 loop is CASSPIGQGYGYTF. The CDR3 DNA reads as TGCGCCAGCAGCCCGATTGGACAGGGCTATGGCTACACCTTC.

CDR3 DNA sequence: TGTGCCAGCAGTACAACAGGTTTTCAAGCTTTCTTT. Translating it yields CASSTTGFQAFF. The V call is TRBV27, the J call TRBJ1-1; maybe TRBD1 (5 bases). The V end lost 5 bases, the J end lost 9 bases, and 13 bases lay between the germline ends. From germline, CDR1 is MNHEY and CDR2 SMNVEV (reference sequence). The CDR3 length is 12 residues.

The chain uses TRBV5-1 and TRBJ1-4, with 8 positions matching TRBD1. Germline CDR1 SGHRS, CDR2 YFSETQ. V dropped 0 bases and J dropped 10; count of bases not matched to a gene: 8. The CDR3 is made up of 15 amino acids. For the CDR3, the DNA is TGCGCCAGCAGCTTGGTTGGGACAGGAGGGGGAAAACTGTTTTTT. Translating gives CASSLVGTGGGKLFF.